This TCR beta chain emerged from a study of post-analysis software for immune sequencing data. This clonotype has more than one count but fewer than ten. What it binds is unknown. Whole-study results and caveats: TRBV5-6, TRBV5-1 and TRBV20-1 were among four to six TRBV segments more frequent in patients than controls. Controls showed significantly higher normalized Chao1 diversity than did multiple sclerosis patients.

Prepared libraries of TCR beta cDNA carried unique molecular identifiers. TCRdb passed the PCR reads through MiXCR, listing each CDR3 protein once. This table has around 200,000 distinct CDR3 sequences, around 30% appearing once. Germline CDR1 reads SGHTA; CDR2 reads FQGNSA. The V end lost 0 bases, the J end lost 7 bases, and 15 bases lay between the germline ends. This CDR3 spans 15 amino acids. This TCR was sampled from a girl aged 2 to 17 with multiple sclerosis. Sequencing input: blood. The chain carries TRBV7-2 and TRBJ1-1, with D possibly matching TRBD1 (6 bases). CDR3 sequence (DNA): TGTGCCAGCAGCTTAGCCCCCGGGGGGGCAGGTGAAGCTTTCTTT. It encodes CASSLAPGGAGEAFF.